This T cell receptor (beta chain) was profiled in a study of T cell responses to AZD1222 COVID-19 vaccine. Germline V gene data show CDR1 as MDHEN and CDR2 as SYDVKM. This CDR3 contains 13 residues. Trimming took 2 bases from V and 4 from J, leaving 8 bases between them. Study-level findings and limits: Donors were largely white British and mainly female; clonal diversity was possibly underestimated.

Clones were read by immunoSEQ multiplex PCR, and TCRdb kept only the in-frame ones, dropping some. Of 98,000 or so clones in the sample, almost 90% were seen once. The study pooled second doses at about 4 or about 12 weeks. A word on this clone: Its matching antigen is unknown.

The receptor was derived from an adult who received the AZD1222 COVID-19 vaccine. The sample consisted of peripheral blood, taken 28 days after the second AZD1222 dose. This chain connects TRBV28 to TRBJ1-2; D uncertain. CDR3 coding DNA: TGTGCCAGCAGTTTAAGTAGGCCCTATGGCTACACCTTC. This gives the protein CASSLSRPYGYTF.